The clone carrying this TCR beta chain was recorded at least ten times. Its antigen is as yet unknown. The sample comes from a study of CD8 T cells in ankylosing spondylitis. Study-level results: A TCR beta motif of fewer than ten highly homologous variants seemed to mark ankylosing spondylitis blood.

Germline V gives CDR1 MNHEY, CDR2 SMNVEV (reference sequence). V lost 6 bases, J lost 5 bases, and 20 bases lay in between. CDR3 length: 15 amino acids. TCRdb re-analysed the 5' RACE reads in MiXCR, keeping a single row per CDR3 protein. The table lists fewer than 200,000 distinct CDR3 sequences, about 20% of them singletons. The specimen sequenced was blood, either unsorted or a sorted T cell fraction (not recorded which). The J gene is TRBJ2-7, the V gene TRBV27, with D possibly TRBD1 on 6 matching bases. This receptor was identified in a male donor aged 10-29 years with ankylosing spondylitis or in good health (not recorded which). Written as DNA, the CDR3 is TGTGCCAGCAGGTCTACAGGGATCGGTAACCACGAGCAGTACTTC. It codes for CASRSTGIGNHEQYF.